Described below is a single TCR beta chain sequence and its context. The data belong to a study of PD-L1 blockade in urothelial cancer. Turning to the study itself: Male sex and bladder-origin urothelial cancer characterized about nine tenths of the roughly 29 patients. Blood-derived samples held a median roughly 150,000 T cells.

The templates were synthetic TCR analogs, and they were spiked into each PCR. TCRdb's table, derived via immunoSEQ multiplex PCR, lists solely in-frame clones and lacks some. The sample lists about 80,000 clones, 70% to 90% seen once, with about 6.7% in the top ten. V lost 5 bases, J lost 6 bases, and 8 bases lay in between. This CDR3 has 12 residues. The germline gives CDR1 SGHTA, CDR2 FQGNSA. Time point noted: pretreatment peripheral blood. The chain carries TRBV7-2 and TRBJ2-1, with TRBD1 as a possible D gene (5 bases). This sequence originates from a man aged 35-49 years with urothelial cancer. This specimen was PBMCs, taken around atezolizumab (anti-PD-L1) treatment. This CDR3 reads CASSADINEQFF. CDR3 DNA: TGTGCCAGCAGCGCGGACATCAATGAGCAGTTCTTC.